Shown below are 25 T cell receptor beta chains from a single sample sequenced in a study of tumor and adjacent non-tumor tissue in lung cancer (dated by TCRdb to the late 2010s). The protocol used for the library was multiplex PCR. Sequencing used an Illumina HiSeq 2500. TCRbeta libraries were constructed through three rounds of nested PCR with primers (Table S4) according to protocols adapted from ARM-PCR. TCRdb ran its own pipeline on the public reads, namely fastp trimming at Q25 and MiXCR clone calling, and kept in-frame beta chains. Under each unique CDR3 protein, matching rows form one entry showing the most common genes and DNA. The sample contains approximately 150,000 distinct CDR3 sequences, roughly 66% of them found a single time. The ten largest clones capture 15% to 20% of the sample. RNA was isolated from bulk unsorted tissue, and RNA quality was assessed with a NanoDrop ND-1000 and an Agilent 2100.

Sequenced input: lung tumor tissue. The origin of the receptors is a man between 60 and 75 years old with small cell lung cancer.

The rearrangement uses TRBV5-4 and TRBJ2-5; possible D gene TRBD2, 6 bases. Trimming removed 4 bases from V and 5 bases from J, with 15 bases in between. Germline loops: CDR1 SGHNT, CDR2 YYREEE (reference sequence). The CDR3 is made up of 14 amino acids. The CDR3 DNA follows: TGTGCCAGCAGCCCTCTAGCGAGTACGGAGACCCAGTACTTC. This gives the protein CASSPLASTETQYF.

Details on this clonotype: This may be a read error: a much more frequent sequence differs by one nucleotide. The chain joins TRBV12-3 or TRBV12-4 to TRBJ2-4; weak D call: TRBD1 (5 bases). V lost 4 bases and J 0 bases, leaving 10 bases between the germline ends. This CDR3 region has 15 residues. CDR3 region: CASSSTDLAKNIQYF. DNA of the CDR3: TGTGCCAGCAGTTCGACAGACCTAGCCAAAAACATTCAGTACTTC.

About this clonotype: The junction differs from germline at one of its ends, possibly a read error. V gene TRBV29-1 combines with J gene TRBJ2-5; TRBD1 aligns across 8 bases. This CDR3 is built from 13 residues. Germline V gives CDR1 SQVTM, CDR2 ANQGSEA. Here the CDR3 DNA reads TGCAGCGTTAAGGACAGGGTGGGTGAGACCCAGTGCTTC. Its translation: CSVKDRVGETQCF. Variable domain in full (rest from reference TRBV29-1 and TRBJ2-5): SAVISQKPSRDICQRGTSLTIQCQVDSQVTMMFWYRQQPGQSLTLIATANQGSEATYESGFVIDKFPISRPNLTFSTLTVSNMSPEDSSIYLCSVKDRVGETQCFGPGTRLLVL.

Comments on this clonotype: At one of its ends the junction is not consistent with the germline gene, which may arise from a read error. This chain uses TRBV6-1 with TRBJ1-1, with D uncertain. The CDR3 loop spans 17 amino acids. Germline assignment: CDR1 MNHNS and CDR2 SASEGT. The CDR3 DNA sequence: TGTGCCAGCAGTGGAGCGGAAGCAGACTACATGAACACCGAAGCTTTCTTT. It codes for CASSGAEADYMNTEAFF.

V usage is TRBV25-1 and J usage is TRBJ2-3; the match to TRBD2 covers 10 bases. The junction had 18 bases not matched to a gene; V was cut back by 4 bases and J by 5 bases. The germline gives CDR1 MGHDK, CDR2 SYGVNS. The CDR3 sequence is 19 residues long. CDR3 DNA sequence: TGTGCCAGCAGTGCAAGGGTCGGGCTAGCGGGAGCTTGGGGAGATACGCAGTATTTT. Translation gives CASSARVGLAGAWGDTQYF.

Only one count was recorded for this clonotype. One junction end does not reproduce the germline sequence, and a read error may be involved. The chain is built from TRBV6-5 and TRBJ2-2; a possible D gene is TRBD2 (6 bases). This CDR3 contains 14 residues. Germline V lookup: CDR1 MNHEY, CDR2 SVGAGI. In nucleotides, the CDR3 is TGCGCCAGCAGTTTGCTCACTAGCCCCGGGGAGCTGTTTTTT. Translated: CASSLLTSPGELFF.

Note on this clonotype: One base away lies a much larger clone, so this may be a sequencing read error. V gene TRBV20-1 combines with J gene TRBJ1-5; possible D gene TRBD1, 5 bases. This CDR3 comprises 13 residues. Germline-derived CDR1 and CDR2 are DFQATT and SNEGSKA (reference sequence). CDR3: CSAPIGGNQSQHF. CDR3 DNA sequence: TGCAGTGCTCCCATCGGGGGAAATCAGTCCCAGCATTTT.

The chain links TRBV13 to TRBJ2-1; TRBD2 matches at 7 bases. The V gene end was trimmed by 8 bases and the J gene end by 6 bases; junction bases not matched to a gene: 7. The length of the CDR3 is 13 residues. Germline assignment: CDR1 PRHDT and CDR2 FYEKMQ (reference sequence). The chain's CDR3 is CASCSGGSNEQFF. The CDR3 nucleotides are TGTGCCAGCTGCTCCGGCGGGAGCAATGAGCAGTTCTTC.

Turning to this clonotype: This is likely a read error, given that the CDR3 carries no conserved phenylalanine or tryptophan at its end. Because the CDR3's place on the DNA is in doubt, the DNA is left out and the CDR3 is given as listed by TCRdb. This rearrangement joins TRBV12-3 or TRBV12-4 to TRBJ1-2; the DNA was not used to check the table's D call, TRBD1. Including both end residues, the CDR3 is 14 amino acids long. The CDR3 sequence: CASSYSRPGVGYTI.

Regarding this clonotype: The junction shows a germline mismatch at one end, possibly a read error. V and J are TRBV4-2 and TRBJ2-3, with D perhaps matching TRBD2 (6 bases). This CDR3 comprises 15 residues. Per the germline V gene, CDR1 is LGHNA and CDR2 is YNFKEQ. The chain's CDR3 is CAGSHKGGGPDTQYF. The CDR3 region has the DNA TGTGCCGGCAGCCACAAGGGAGGAGGGCCAGATACGCAGTATTTT.

The chain has TRBV20-1 and TRBJ2-1; the match to TRBD2 covers 13 bases. Germline V gene lookup returns CDR1 DFQATT and CDR2 SNEGSKA (reference sequence). CDR3 length: 15 residues. The CDR3 sequence: CNVLPTSGRIGGQFF. CDR3 sequence (DNA): TGCAATGTTCTTCCGACTAGCGGGAGGATCGGTGGGCAGTTCTTC.

With regard to this clonotype: Its ends do not fully match the called genes, so a read error is possible. V usage is TRBV11-3 and J usage is TRBJ2-7; D possibly uses TRBD1 or TRBD2 (5 bases each). This CDR3 has 16 residues. Germline loops: CDR1 SGHNT, CDR2 YENEEA. The chain's CDR3 is CGSSSPEREGLYEQYF. In DNA, the CDR3 is TGTGGCAGCAGCTCGCCTGAACGCGAGGGGCTCTATGAGCAGTACTTC.

A note on this clonotype: A much more abundant neighbour one base away suggests this may be a read error. The V call is TRBV20-1, the J call TRBJ2-5; D is perhaps TRBD2 (6 bases). The germline CDR1 and CDR2 sequences are DFQATT and SNEGSKA (reference sequence). The CDR3 has 15 amino acids. Trimming left V 1 base short and J 5 bases short, with 17 bases between. This chain's CDR3 is CSARVARELGETQYF. In DNA form, the CDR3 reads TGCAGTGCTAGAGTGGCACGGGAGTTAGGGGAGACCCAGTACTTC.

Notes on this clonotype: A read error may produce the germline difference seen at one junction end. V usage is TRBV11-2 and J usage is TRBJ2-1; D is ambiguous. CDR3 length: 16 amino acids. Germline V CDR1 and CDR2: SGHAT, FQNNGV. The CDR3 bases are TGTGCCAGCAGCTTAGAGGCCCCCGGGCCCTACAATGAGCACTTCTTC. Protein: CASSLEAPGPYNEHFF.

As to this clonotype: A much larger clone sits a single nucleotide away, making a read error possible. V is TRBV20-1 and J is TRBJ1-2; D remains unclear. CDR3 length: 11 residues. Trimming pared 1 base from V and 7 bases from J, leaving 7 bases between. The germline V gene has CDR1 DFQATT and CDR2 SNEGSKA (reference sequence). CDR3 amino acids: CSARAPGGYTF. For the CDR3, the DNA is TGCAGTGCTAGAGCGCCAGGTGGCTACACCTTC.

Note on this clonotype: Given a much more abundant clone one base away, this may be a read error. V usage is TRBV5-1 and J usage is TRBJ2-1; D is tentatively TRBD1 or TRBD2 (5 bases each). Germline V gene data show CDR1 as SGHRS and CDR2 as YFSETQ. The CDR3 has 15 residues. The CDR3, as DNA: TGCACCAGCAGGGTCGGGACCATCTACTACAATGAGCAGTTCTTC. Protein: CTSRVGTIYYNEQFF.

This clonotype was recorded only once. The conserved phenylalanine or tryptophan normally closing the CDR3 is absent here, so this likely arose from a read error. V usage is TRBV6-5 and J usage is TRBJ2-7, with D perhaps TRBD2 (6 bases). This CDR3 is built from 14 residues. V lost 5 bases and J 8 bases, leaving 19 bases between the germline ends. Per germline, CDR1 MNHEY and CDR2 SVGAGI. CDR3 in DNA: TGTGCCAGCAGTACCCAGGAGGGATCCCACAAGCAGTACTTA. It yields the protein CASSTQEGSHKQYL.

In regard to this clonotype: Since a much larger clone is just one base distant, this may be a read error. The rearrangement uses TRBV5-5 and TRBJ2-1; TRBD1 agrees at 9 bases. The CDR3 covers 17 residues. In germline, CDR1 is SGHKS, CDR2 YYEKEE (reference sequence). The CDR3 nucleotides are TGTGTCAGCAGCCATTACTCCGGGACAGGGTTGACGAATGAGCAGTTCTTC. Its translation is CVSSHYSGTGLTNEQFF.

This clonotype was observed a few times. The chain is built from TRBV5-4 and TRBJ2-5; 11 bases line up with TRBD2. J gave up 2 bases and V 6 bases, and 9 bases lay outside the gene matches. CDR1 is SGHNT, CDR2 YYREEE, per germline (reference sequence). CDR3 length: 16 amino acids. CDR3 region: CASNIPGTSGQETQYF. CDR3 DNA sequence: TGTGCCAGCAACATCCCCGGGACTAGCGGACAAGAGACCCAGTACTTC.

This clonotype was counted ten times or more. The chain carries TRBV20-1 and TRBJ2-5; no firm D call. Trimming shortened V by 2 bases and J by 1 base, and 8 bases separated the two germline ends. CDR3 length: 13 amino acids. CDR1 is DFQATT, CDR2 SNEGSKA, per germline (reference sequence). CDR3 DNA: TGCAGTGCTAGACGGAGCTTCCAAGAGACCCAGTACTTC. Its translation is CSARRSFQETQYF.

The genes are TRBV5-1 and TRBJ2-1; 9 bases are shared with TRBD1. The J segment lost 10 bases and the V segment lost 0 bases, leaving 8 bases of the junction unmatched. CDR3 length: 15 residues. Germline V CDR1 and CDR2: SGHRS, YFSETQ. The CDR3 region has the DNA TGCGCCAGCAGCTTGGGTGGGACAGGGTTTCGGGAGCAGTTCTTC. Its protein product is CASSLGGTGFREQFF.

The chain combines TRBV5-1 with TRBJ2-3, with D perhaps TRBD1 (5 bases). Trimming removed 0 bases at V and 3 bases at J, with 11 bases between. The germline V gene has CDR1 SGHRS and CDR2 YFSETQ. This CDR3 contains 15 residues. The CDR3 DNA reads TGCGCCAGCAGCTTGGCCAGGGTGACAACAGATACGCAGTATTTT. Translation: CASSLARVTTDTQYF.

On this clonotype itself: A much larger clone lies one base from this, so it may be a read error. This sequence joins TRBV12-3 or TRBV12-4 and TRBJ2-5; unclear D gene. The CDR3 runs 12 residues. The CDR3 coding sequence is TGTGTCAGCGCCGGCAGTAGAGAGACCCAGTACTTC. This translates into CVSAGSRETQYF.

Details on this clonotype: The CDR3 ends on some other residue instead of the conserved phenylalanine or tryptophan, so this is likely a read error. The V and J genes are TRBV11-2 and TRBJ2-5; the match to TRBD1 covers 8 bases. CDR3 length: 19 residues. Per the germline V gene, CDR1 is SGHAT and CDR2 is FQNNGV. Trimming removed 3 bases from V and 2 bases from J; junction bases left unmatched: 17. CDR3: CASSFMNRGSLGWQETQYI. The DNA for the CDR3 is TGTGCCAGCAGCTTTATGAACAGGGGGTCCCTAGGATGGCAAGAGACCCAGTACATT.

This clonotype was detected ten times or more. The chain carries TRBV5-1 and TRBJ2-3; unclear D gene. Trimming took 0 bases from V and 0 from J, leaving 5 bases between them. This CDR3 region has 14 residues. Germline V gene data show CDR1 as SGHRS and CDR2 as YFSETQ. This CDR3 reads CASSLDDSTDTQYF. CDR3 in DNA: TGCGCCAGCAGCTTGGACGACAGCACAGATACGCAGTATTTT.